A single T cell receptor (beta chain) is shown here with its context. 13 Jbeta primers and 60 Vbeta primers were used for the PCR. The assay was immunoSEQ multiplex PCR, and TCRdb's table has in-frame clones only and misses some. The top ten clones hold 4% to 5.5% of a sample with 150,000 to 200,000 clones, roughly 65% of them seen once. Germline V CDR1 and CDR2: WSHSY, SAAADI. The CDR3 is 14 amino acids. Trimming removed 6 bases from V and 3 bases from J; junction bases left unmatched: 2. This sample was included in a study of cytomegalovirus exposure and HLA in healthy donors. At the level of the study: An early data release held tens of millions of unique TCRs from HLA-typed donors.

This clonotype was sampled from a woman aged 18-35 years in good health and CMV-seropositive. What was sequenced was PBMCs. V usage is TRBV10-2 and J usage is TRBJ2-2, with 9 positions matching TRBD2. The CDR3 nucleotides read TGCGCCAGCAGACTAGCGGGTGACACCGGGGAGCTGTTTTTT. It codes for CASRLAGDTGELFF.